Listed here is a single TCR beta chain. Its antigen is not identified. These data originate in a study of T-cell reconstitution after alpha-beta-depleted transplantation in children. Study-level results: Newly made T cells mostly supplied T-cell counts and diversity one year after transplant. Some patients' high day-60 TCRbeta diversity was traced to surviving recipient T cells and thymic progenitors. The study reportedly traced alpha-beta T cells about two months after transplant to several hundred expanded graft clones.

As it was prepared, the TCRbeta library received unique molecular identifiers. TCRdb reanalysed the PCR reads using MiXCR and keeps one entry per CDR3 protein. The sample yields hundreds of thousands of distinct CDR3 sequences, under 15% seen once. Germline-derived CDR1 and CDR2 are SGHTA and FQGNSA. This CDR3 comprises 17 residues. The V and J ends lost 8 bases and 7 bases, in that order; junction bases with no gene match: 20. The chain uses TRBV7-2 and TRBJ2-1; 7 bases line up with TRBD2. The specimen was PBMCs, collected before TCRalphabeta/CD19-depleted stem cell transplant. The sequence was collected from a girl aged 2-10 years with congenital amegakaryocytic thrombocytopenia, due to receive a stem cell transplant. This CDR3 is CASQARSPAGVDNEQFF. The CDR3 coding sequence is TGTGCCAGCCAAGCTAGGAGCCCGGCGGGAGTGGATAATGAGCAGTTCTTC.